These 20 T cell receptor beta chains share one sample of origin, sequenced in a study of T cells in Graves' hyperthyroidism and ophthalmopathy. Researchers took RNA transcripts and amplified the TCR beta CDR3 regions from them. HTBI primers were employed in a first-round RT-PCR of the TCR CDR3. TCRdb re-called the multiplex PCR reads through MiXCR, storing one row per CDR3 protein. The data show about 480,000 distinct CDR3 sequences, with approximately 22% seen just once and approximately 49% held by the top ten. Sequences were obtained from blood. The receptors shown here come from a woman between 70 and 85 years old with Graves' ophthalmopathy.

This clonotype has only a few counts. V usage is TRBV9 and J usage is TRBJ1-1; TRBD1 aligns across 9 bases. The CDR3 is 15 amino acids. Germline trimming cut 3 bases from V and 3 bases from J; bases unmatched to any gene: 6. CDR1 and CDR2 (germline): SGDLS, YYNGEE. This CDR3 is CASSAGTGWDTEAFF. The DNA of the CDR3 is TGTGCCAGCAGCGCCGGGACAGGGTGGGACACTGAAGCTTTCTTT.

This clonotype came up a few times. The chain recombines TRBV6-1 with TRBJ2-4; D ambiguous. CDR1 MNHNS and CDR2 SASEGT come from the germline V gene. The CDR3 totals 14 residues. The ends were cut back, 4 bases at V and 7 bases at J, with 14 bases in the middle. The chain's CDR3 is CASSGPPERNIQYF. The DNA of the CDR3 is TGTGCCAGCAGTGGCCCCCCGGAGAGGAACATTCAGTACTTC.

A note on this clonotype: This is likely a read error, given that the CDR3 carries no conserved phenylalanine or tryptophan at its end. The CDR3 DNA is TGTGCCAGCAGCCTCCAGGTTCGGTACTATGGCTACACCCTC. Translation gives CASSLQVRYYGYTL. The rearrangement joins TRBV28 to TRBJ1-2; no clear D gene. Germline V gene lookup returns CDR1 MDHEN and CDR2 SYDVKM. V lost 6 bases, J lost 3 bases, and 14 bases lay in between. The CDR3 totals 14 residues.

V gene TRBV5-1 combines with J gene TRBJ1-1, with D maybe TRBD1 (6 bases). Germline CDR1 SGHRS, CDR2 YFSETQ. Trimming stripped 4 bases from V and 5 bases from J, with 12 bases between. This CDR3 has 13 residues. The CDR3 loop reads CASSGGVSTEAFF. CDR3 sequence (DNA): TGCGCCAGCAGCGGGGGCGTTAGTACTGAAGCTTTCTTT.

This clonotype was counted a few times. V and J are TRBV7-2 and TRBJ1-5; D perhaps matches TRBD1 (6 bases). Trimming removed 0 bases at V and 1 base at J, with 13 bases between. This CDR3 is built from 17 residues. Germline-derived CDR1 and CDR2 are SGHTA and FQGNSA. CDR3 sequence: CASSLAFGGGSNQPQHF. The CDR3 DNA follows: TGTGCCAGCAGCTTAGCCTTTGGAGGGGGGAGCAATCAGCCCCAGCATTTT.

This clonotype was seen at least ten times. This sequence joins TRBV11-2 and TRBJ2-3, with 8 bases matching TRBD2. V lost 5 bases to trimming and J lost 8 bases; unmatched junction nucleotides: 6. CDR3 length: 13 residues. Germline CDR1 SGHAT, CDR2 FQNNGV. CDR3 sequence reads: CASSPGTRGTQYF. CDR3 nucleotide sequence: TGTGCCAGCAGCCCCGGGACTAGGGGTACGCAGTATTTT.

This clonotype was seen just once. The V call is TRBV10-3, the J call TRBJ2-5; weak D call: TRBD1 (6 bases). V lost 3 bases and J lost 5, with 13 bases in between. This CDR3 comprises 14 residues. In germline, CDR1 is ENHRY, CDR2 SYGVKD. The CDR3 nucleotides read TGTGCCATCAGTGAAAGCTACAGGGTGGAGACCCAGTACTTC. It translates to CAISESYRVETQYF.

The chain uses TRBV14 and TRBJ1-4, with TRBD1 as a possible D gene (6 bases). Deletions cut 0 bases from V and 7 bases from J, with 12 bases between. The CDR3 length is 15 residues. Germline V gives CDR1 SGHDN, CDR2 FVKESK. The CDR3 is CASSQDTRGGEKLFF. The CDR3, as DNA: TGTGCCAGCAGCCAAGACACCAGGGGTGGTGAAAAACTGTTTTTT.

The chain recombines TRBV6-1 with TRBJ1-6, with unresolved D. V lost 2 bases and J 10 bases, leaving 18 bases between the germline ends. Germline V gene sequence: CDR1 MNHNS, CDR2 SASEGT. This CDR3 is 16 amino acids long. This CDR3 reads CASSELLVGFGSPLHF. As DNA, the CDR3 is TGTGCCAGCAGTGAACTCCTCGTAGGGTTTGGGTCACCCCTCCACTTT.

This clonotype was seen repeatedly, ten times or more. V usage is TRBV20-1 and J usage is TRBJ2-1, with 8 bases lining up with TRBD1. Per the germline V gene, CDR1 is DFQATT and CDR2 is SNEGSKA (reference sequence). The CDR3 sequence is 16 residues long. Germline trimming cut 3 bases from V and 2 bases from J; bases unmatched to any gene: 9. The CDR3 sequence is CSARILGQATYNEQFF. As DNA, the CDR3 is TGCAGTGCTAGGATACTGGGACAGGCTACCTACAATGAGCAGTTCTTC.

Ten or more counts support this clonotype. This chain connects TRBV7-2 to TRBJ2-1, with TRBD2 matching 10 bases. CDR3 size: 17 residues. V was clipped by 1 base and J by 5 bases; unmatched bases: 8. From germline, CDR1 is SGHTA and CDR2 FQGNSA. In DNA, the CDR3 is TGTGCCAGCAGCTTAGATGCAGCGGGAGGGCCTCACAATGAGCAGTTCTTC. Translation gives CASSLDAAGGPHNEQFF.

There are a few counts of this clonotype. The chain carries TRBV6-1 and TRBJ2-1; D is possibly TRBD1 (5 bases). Germline CDR1 is MNHNS and CDR2 is SASEGT. The CDR3 length is 14 residues. V lost 8 bases, J lost 0 bases, and 11 bases lay in between. The CDR3 DNA follows: TGTGCCAGCCTGGGGCGGCGCTCCTACAATGAGCAGTTCTTC. Translating gives CASLGRRSYNEQFF.

In this sample, this clonotype turned up a few times. The rearrangement joins TRBV6-2 or TRBV6-3 to TRBJ2-3; D is unclear. Trimming shortened V by 2 bases and J by 4 bases, and 13 bases separated the two germline ends. CDR1 and CDR2 from the germline V gene are MNHEY and SVGEGT. CDR3 length: 15 amino acids. Written as DNA, the CDR3 is TGTGCCAGCAGTTACAACGTTGGGCGCCCAGATACGCAGTATTTT. Translating it yields CASSYNVGRPDTQYF.

J is TRBJ2-7 and V is TRBV5-1; D uncertain. CDR1 and CDR2 from the germline V gene are SGHRS and YFSETQ. V lost 0 bases and J 6 bases, leaving 16 bases between the germline ends. This CDR3 has 15 residues. CDR3 loop: CASSLGPTAQGEQYF. Written as DNA, the CDR3 is TGCGCCAGCAGCTTGGGGCCTACCGCACAAGGCGAGCAGTACTTC.

Details on this clonotype: A much larger clone differs by one base, so this may be a read error. The CDR3: CTSRNRESYEQYF. In DNA, the CDR3 is TGTACCAGCAGAAACAGGGAAAGTTACGAGCAGTACTTC. The chain employs TRBV12-3 or TRBV12-4 and TRBJ2-7; tentative D call: TRBD1 (6 bases). CDR3 length equals 13 residues.

The chain carries TRBV2 and TRBJ2-2; 10 nucleotides agree with TRBD2. This CDR3 region has 16 residues. Germline trimming cut 5 bases from V and 3 bases from J; bases unmatched to any gene: 6. Germline-derived CDR1 and CDR2 are SNHLY and FYNNEI. This CDR3 is CASSFLAGVYTGELFF. The CDR3 DNA sequence: TGTGCCAGCAGTTTTCTAGCGGGAGTGTACACCGGGGAGCTGTTTTTT. The full variable domain, completed using reference TRBV2 and TRBJ2-2, is EPEVTQTPSHQVTQMGQEVILRCVPISNHLYFYWYRQILGQKVEFLVSFYNNEISEKSEIFDDQFSVERPDGSNFTLKIRSTKLEDSAMYFCASSFLAGVYTGELFFGEGSRLTVL.

The chain is built from TRBV28 and TRBJ1-5, with D maybe TRBD1 (6 bases). The CDR3 is made up of 14 amino acids. Germline V gene lookup returns CDR1 MDHEN and CDR2 SYDVKM. V lost 4 bases and J 5 bases, leaving 12 bases between the germline ends. The CDR3 DNA sequence: TGTGCCAGCAGTTCCCAGGGACATTATCAGCCCCAGCATTTT. It encodes CASSSQGHYQPQHF.

This clonotype has a handful of counts. The chain carries TRBV6-2 or TRBV6-3 and TRBJ2-1; 9 nucleotides line up with TRBD2. The CDR3 totals 14 residues. The V gene's germline CDR1 is MNHEY and CDR2 SVGEGT. The J segment lost 4 bases and the V segment lost 6 bases, leaving 4 bases of the junction unmatched. CDR3 in DNA: TGTGCCAGCAGGGGACTAGCAAATTACAATGAGCAGTTCTTC. Amino acids: CASRGLANYNEQFF.

The rearrangement links TRBV27 to TRBJ2-1, with D hard to call. CDR1 is MNHEY, CDR2 SMNVEV, per germline (reference sequence). The CDR3 runs to 14 residues. V lost 5 bases and J lost 7, with 15 bases in between. The CDR3 nucleotides are TGTGCCAGCAGTCCGGTGGCCGCCCTAAATGAGCAGTTCTTC. It is translated as CASSPVAALNEQFF.

At least ten counts were recorded for this clonotype. The chain uses TRBV2 and TRBJ2-7; 14 bases match TRBD2. Germline V gene sequence: CDR1 SNHLY, CDR2 FYNNEI. The CDR3 runs 13 residues. V shed 8 bases, J shed 4 bases, and the junction held 1 base outside the gene matches. CDR3 DNA: TGTGCCAGCGGGACTAGCGGGAGTTACGAGCAGTACTTC. This sequence encodes CASGTSGSYEQYF. The full variable domain, its missing parts supplied by reference TRBV2 and TRBJ2-7, is EPEVTQTPSHQVTQMGQEVILRCVPISNHLYFYWYRQILGQKVEFLVSFYNNEISEKSEIFDDQFSVERPDGSNFTLKIRSTKLEDSAMYFCASGTSGSYEQYFGPGTRLTVT.